The rows below give T cell receptor beta chains drawn from one sample of a study of cytomegalovirus exposure and HLA in healthy donors. Libraries were prepared by immunoSEQ multiplex PCR; TCRdb keeps only in-frame clonotypes and omits some of them. This sample has 100,000 to 150,000 clones, with around 78% found just once. Sequenced: PBMCs. These receptors all come from a man between 40 and 49 years old in good health and CMV-seronegative. Each CDR3 is given with its conserved first and last residue. A D gene is named only where the DNA matches it firmly. Clone sizes are given selectively: once, few, many, or a class where the clone is expanded.

cdr3_nt: TGTGCCAGCAGCCCGGGACCGCCAGGGGATCAGCCCCAGCATTTT
cdr3_aa: CASSPGPPGDQPQHF
v_call: TRBV5-4
d_call: -
j_call: TRBJ1-5
clone_size: -

cdr3_nt: TGTGCCAGCAGCTTGGGACAGAATAATGAAAAACTGTTTTTT
cdr3_aa: CASSLGQNNEKLFF
v_call: TRBV5-4
d_call: -
j_call: TRBJ1-4
clone_size: -

cdr3_nt: TGTGCCATCGCCCAGGGGTCTTACAATGAGCAGTTCTTC
cdr3_aa: CAIAQGSYNEQFF
v_call: TRBV10-3
d_call: -
j_call: TRBJ2-1
clone_size: -

cdr3_nt: TGTGCCAGCAGCGTAGTGGGGCTGTCGGATACGCAGTATTTT
cdr3_aa: CASSVVGLSDTQYF
v_call: TRBV9
d_call: -
j_call: TRBJ2-3
clone_size: -

cdr3_nt: TGTGCTAGTGGTTTCCAGGGCTCGGGCTATGGCTACACCTTC
cdr3_aa: CASGFQGSGYGYTF
v_call: TRBV12-5
d_call: -
j_call: TRBJ1-2
clone_size: -

cdr3_nt: TGTGCCAGCAGCTCAGGGCGTAGCAATCAGCCCCAGCATTTT
cdr3_aa: CASSSGRSNQPQHF
v_call: TRBV7-8
d_call: -
j_call: TRBJ1-5
clone_size: -

cdr3_nt: TGCGCCAGCAGCTTCAGGGGTGGTGGAAGTTACGAGCAGTACTTC
cdr3_aa: CASSFRGGGSYEQYF
v_call: TRBV5-1
d_call: -
j_call: TRBJ2-7
clone_size: -

cdr3_nt: TGTGCCAGCAGCTTACAGGGGGCTCAGTCCTCTGGAAACACCATATATTTT
cdr3_aa: CASSLQGAQSSGNTIYF
v_call: TRBV7-2
d_call: TRBD1
j_call: TRBJ1-3
clone_size: -

cdr3_nt: TGTGCCAGCAACAGACCAAACACTGAAGCTTTCTTT
cdr3_aa: CASNRPNTEAFF
v_call: TRBV7-9
d_call: -
j_call: TRBJ1-1
clone_size: -

cdr3_nt: TGTGCCAGCAAACTGACAGGGGGAAGTACCGGGGAGCTGTTTTTT
cdr3_aa: CASKLTGGSTGELFF
v_call: TRBV28
d_call: TRBD1
j_call: TRBJ2-2
clone_size: few

cdr3_nt: TGTGCCAGTAGTATCGGTCCGGGGGGCGAGCAGTACTTC
cdr3_aa: CASSIGPGGEQYF
v_call: TRBV19
d_call: TRBD2
j_call: TRBJ2-7
clone_size: -

cdr3_nt: TGTGCCAGCAGCTTAGGGCGGGGGCGTTCCTACGAGCAGTACTTC
cdr3_aa: CASSLGRGRSYEQYF
v_call: TRBV7-2
d_call: -
j_call: TRBJ2-7
clone_size: -

cdr3_nt: TGTGCCAGCAGCGAGAACCGGGACACGGAGTATGGCTACACCTTC
cdr3_aa: CASSENRDTEYGYTF
v_call: TRBV2
d_call: -
j_call: TRBJ1-2
clone_size: -

cdr3_nt: TGTGCCAGTAGTATTGGGCAGAGTCTTAATGAAAAACTGTTTTTT
cdr3_aa: CASSIGQSLNEKLFF
v_call: TRBV19
d_call: -
j_call: TRBJ1-4
clone_size: -

cdr3_nt: TGCGCCAGCAGCTCACAGGGGCCCGACACCGGGGAGCTGTTTTTT
cdr3_aa: CASSSQGPDTGELFF
v_call: TRBV5-1
d_call: TRBD1
j_call: TRBJ2-2
clone_size: once

cdr3_nt: TGTGCCAGCAGCGTGGACAGGGGAAACACCGGGGAGCTGTTTTTT
cdr3_aa: CASSVDRGNTGELFF
v_call: TRBV11-3
d_call: TRBD1
j_call: TRBJ2-2
clone_size: -

cdr3_nt: TGCGCCAGCAGCTTTGCACCTCTCTTGGGGGGGGCGGAGACCCAGTACTTC
cdr3_aa: CASSFAPLLGGAETQYF
v_call: TRBV5-1
d_call: -
j_call: TRBJ2-5
clone_size: -

cdr3_nt: TGTGCCAGCAGCTTAAGTCGAGGGACAGGGAACTACGAGCAGTACTTC
cdr3_aa: CASSLSRGTGNYEQYF
v_call: TRBV7-9
d_call: TRBD1
j_call: TRBJ2-7
clone_size: few

cdr3_nt: TGTGCCAGCAGTCTACAGGGGGCGAACACCGGGGAGCTGTTTTTT
cdr3_aa: CASSLQGANTGELFF
v_call: TRBV6-5
d_call: TRBD1
j_call: TRBJ2-2
clone_size: -

cdr3_nt: TGTGCCAGCAGCGCAACAGGGTATGATCAGCCCCAGCATTTT
cdr3_aa: CASSATGYDQPQHF
v_call: TRBV2
d_call: -
j_call: TRBJ1-5
clone_size: -

cdr3_nt: TGTGCCAGCAGTCCGGGGACAGGGGGCGGCTACGAGCAGTACTTC
cdr3_aa: CASSPGTGGGYEQYF
v_call: TRBV7-3
d_call: TRBD1
j_call: TRBJ2-7
clone_size: -

cdr3_nt: TGTGCCAGCAGTTACAAGGGACAGGGCTATGGCTACACCTTC
cdr3_aa: CASSYKGQGYGYTF
v_call: TRBV6-5
d_call: TRBD1
j_call: TRBJ1-2
clone_size: -

cdr3_nt: TGTGCCAGCAGTGTAGGAACAGGGGACACCGGGGAGCTGTTTTTT
cdr3_aa: CASSVGTGDTGELFF
v_call: TRBV25-1
d_call: TRBD1
j_call: TRBJ2-2
clone_size: -

cdr3_nt: TGCAGCGTTGTTCAGGGGGCCGCATCCTACGAGCAGTACTTC
cdr3_aa: CSVVQGAASYEQYF
v_call: TRBV29-1
d_call: TRBD1
j_call: TRBJ2-7
clone_size: -

cdr3_nt: TGTGCCAGCAGTAGCTGGGACAGGGGGCAGGGAAGCAATCAGCCCCAGCATTTT
cdr3_aa: CASSSWDRGQGSNQPQHF
v_call: TRBV28
d_call: TRBD1
j_call: TRBJ1-5
clone_size: -

cdr3_nt: TGCGCCAGCAGCTTGGCCGTAGGGGACACCGGGGAGCTGTTTTTT
cdr3_aa: CASSLAVGDTGELFF
v_call: TRBV5-1
d_call: -
j_call: TRBJ2-2
clone_size: once

cdr3_nt: TGTGCCAGCAGCTGGCGGTCCGGGGAGACCCAGTACTTC
cdr3_aa: CASSWRSGETQYF
v_call: TRBV7-6
d_call: -
j_call: TRBJ2-5
clone_size: few

cdr3_nt: TGTGCCTGGAGTCCTCGAAGCGGCACAGATACGCAGTATTTT
cdr3_aa: CAWSPRSGTDTQYF
v_call: TRBV30
d_call: -
j_call: TRBJ2-3
clone_size: once

cdr3_nt: TGTGCCACCAGCAGAAGGACAGGGCTCTCTGGAAACACCATATATTTT
cdr3_aa: CATSRRTGLSGNTIYF
v_call: TRBV15
d_call: TRBD1
j_call: TRBJ1-3
clone_size: -

cdr3_nt: TGTGCCAGCAGCTTAGGGGGGGGGCAGGGGGCGCGGGAAAAACTGTTTTTT
cdr3_aa: CASSLGGGQGAREKLFF
v_call: TRBV7-2
d_call: TRBD1
j_call: TRBJ1-4
clone_size: -

cdr3_nt: TGTGCCAGCACCGACAGGGGGGTAGGCAATCAGCCCCAGCATTTT
cdr3_aa: CASTDRGVGNQPQHF
v_call: TRBV6-6
d_call: TRBD1
j_call: TRBJ1-5
clone_size: -

cdr3_nt: TGCAGCGTTGTCGGGCTAGCGGGGGGCCCAGGAGGCACAGATACGCAGTATTTT
cdr3_aa: CSVVGLAGGPGGTDTQYF
v_call: TRBV29-1
d_call: TRBD2
j_call: TRBJ2-3
clone_size: -

cdr3_nt: TGCGCCAGCAGCTCCTCGGACAGGGAGAGTGAGCAGTTCTTC
cdr3_aa: CASSSSDRESEQFF
v_call: TRBV5-1
d_call: TRBD1
j_call: TRBJ2-1
clone_size: -

cdr3_nt: TGCGCCAGCAGCTTGGAAGGGCGGGGAAATGAAAAACTGTTTTTT
cdr3_aa: CASSLEGRGNEKLFF
v_call: TRBV5-1
d_call: -
j_call: TRBJ1-4
clone_size: -

cdr3_nt: TGTGCCAGCAGCCCCCCGGGGAGCAATCAGCCCCAGCATTTT
cdr3_aa: CASSPPGSNQPQHF
v_call: TRBV7-9
d_call: -
j_call: TRBJ1-5
clone_size: once

cdr3_nt: TGTGCCAGCAGCTTAGCGCGGGGGGATGTAGGTGAGCAGTTCTTC
cdr3_aa: CASSLARGDVGEQFF
v_call: TRBV7-9
d_call: TRBD2
j_call: TRBJ2-1
clone_size: -

cdr3_nt: TGCGCCAGCAGCCAAGACGGACAGGGGGCGCATGGCTACACCTTC
cdr3_aa: CASSQDGQGAHGYTF
v_call: TRBV4-3
d_call: TRBD1
j_call: TRBJ1-2
clone_size: few